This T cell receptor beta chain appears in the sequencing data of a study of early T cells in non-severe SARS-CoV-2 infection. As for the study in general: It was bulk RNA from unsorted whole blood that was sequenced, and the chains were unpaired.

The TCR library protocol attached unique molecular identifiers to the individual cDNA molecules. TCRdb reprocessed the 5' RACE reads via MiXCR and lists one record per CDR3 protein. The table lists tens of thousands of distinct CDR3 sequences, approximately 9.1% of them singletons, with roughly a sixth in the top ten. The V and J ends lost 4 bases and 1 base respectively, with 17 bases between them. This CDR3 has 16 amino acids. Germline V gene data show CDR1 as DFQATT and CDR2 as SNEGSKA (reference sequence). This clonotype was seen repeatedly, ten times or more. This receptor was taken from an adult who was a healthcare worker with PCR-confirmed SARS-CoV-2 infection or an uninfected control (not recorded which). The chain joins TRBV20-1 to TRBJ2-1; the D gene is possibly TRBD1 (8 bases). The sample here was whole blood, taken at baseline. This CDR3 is CSATDNRGGSYNEQFF. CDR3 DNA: TGCAGTGCTACGGATAACAGGGGGGGTTCCTACAATGAGCAGTTCTTC.